Each of the 12 T cell receptor beta chains below was sequenced from the same sample in a study of blood T cell repertoires in COVID-19. Profiling relied on immunoSEQ multiplex PCR, and the TCRdb table lists in-frame clones only, not all of them. This table has approximately 400,000 clones, under 85% appearing once. The sequencing sample was made of PBMCs or T cells enriched from blood (not recorded which). The receptors here all came from a woman aged 50 to 65 who had recovered from COVID-19.

V usage is TRBV5-1 and J usage is TRBJ2-5; the match to TRBD2 covers 7 bases. CDR3 length: 15 amino acids. Trimming took 0 bases from V and 1 from J; bases not matched to a gene: 3. From germline, CDR1 is SGHRS and CDR2 YFSETQ. The CDR3 sequence is CASSLASSGQETQYF. Written as DNA, the CDR3 is TGCGCCAGCAGCTTGGCTTCTAGCGGCCAAGAGACCCAGTACTTC.

This clone was counted a few times. CDR3 DNA sequence: TGCGCCAGCAGCCAAGCCCCGGTGACGGGGGGGCGTAATGAGCAGTTCTTC. Its protein is CASSQAPVTGGRNEQFF. The genes are TRBV4-3 and TRBJ2-1, with TRBD2 matching 8 bases. CDR1 LGHNA and CDR2 YSLEER come from the germline V gene. With 1 base clipped from V and 7 bases from J, the junction kept 12 bases outside the gene matches. This CDR3 contains 17 residues.

The V gene is TRBV9, the J gene TRBJ2-1; 9 nucleotides align to TRBD2. There are 19 residues in the CDR3. Germline V gene sequence: CDR1 SGDLS, CDR2 YYNGEE. V gave up 1 base and J gave up 5 bases; unmatched junction bases: 16. CDR3 loop: CASSVRLAGDRGGDNEQFF. CDR3 nucleotide sequence: TGTGCCAGCAGCGTAAGGTTAGCGGGAGATCGCGGGGGTGACAATGAGCAGTTCTTC.

Regarding this clone: Other nucleotide sequences from this sample produce the same CDR3. The genes are TRBV6-1 and TRBJ1-2; D gene ambiguous. Trimming removed 0 bases from V and 4 bases from J, with 9 bases in between. Germline CDR1 MNHNS, CDR2 SASEGT. The CDR3 has 14 amino acids. This CDR3 reads CASSEAGLGYGYTF. CDR3 nucleotide sequence: TGTGCCAGCAGTGAAGCCGGACTTGGCTATGGCTACACCTTC.

The rearrangement joins TRBV27 to TRBJ1-5, with D maybe TRBD1 (5 bases). Germline CDR1 reads MNHEY; CDR2 reads SMNVEV (reference sequence). Trimming left V 0 bases short and J 9 bases short, with 15 bases between. CDR3 length equals 15 residues. The CDR3 DNA follows: TGTGCCAGCAGTTTATCCCCGACAGTTGATGCGCCCCAGCATTTT. Translation: CASSLSPTVDAPQHF.

The V gene is TRBV7-2, the J gene TRBJ2-7, with D tentatively TRBD1 (5 bases). The CDR3 is 16 amino acids. Germline V CDR1 and CDR2: SGHTA, FQGNSA. V was cut by 1 base and J by 7 bases, with 20 bases left in between. CDR3 region: CASSLVGARAVGEQYF. DNA for the CDR3: TGTGCCAGCAGCTTAGTAGGGGCAAGAGCAGTGGGGGAGCAGTACTTC.

The DNA for the CDR3 is TGTGCCACTTCGAGGGACTTACTCTCAAACACTGAAGCTTTCTTT. Protein sequence: CATSRDLLSNTEAFF. This chain uses TRBV15 with TRBJ1-1; TRBD1 is a possible D gene (5 bases). The CDR3 has 15 amino acids. V lost 9 bases, J lost 2 bases, and 19 bases lay in between. Looked up from germline, CDR1 is LNHNV and CDR2 is YYDKDF (reference sequence).

The rearrangement joins TRBV27 to TRBJ1-2, with a tentative D call TRBD1 (6 bases). V was clipped by 2 bases and J by 6 bases, with 13 bases between them. CDR3 length: 14 residues. Germline loops: CDR1 MNHEY, CDR2 SMNVEV (reference sequence). The CDR3 spells CASSLRRQVDGYTF. In DNA form, the CDR3 reads TGTGCCAGCAGTTTACGTCGACAGGTTGATGGCTACACCTTC.

A single count supports this clone. The chain couples TRBV24-1 to TRBJ2-1; TRBD2 aligns across 7 bases. The V and J ends lost 3 bases and 7 bases, in that order; junction bases with no gene match: 11. Germline V gene data show CDR1 as KGHDR and CDR2 as SFDVKD. This CDR3 has 16 amino acids. The CDR3, as DNA: TGTGCCACCAGTGATACTAAAGCGGGATCCCTAAATGAGCAGTTCTTC. This sequence encodes CATSDTKAGSLNEQFF.

This clone was seen more than once but under ten times. This chain links TRBV6-4 with TRBJ2-7; 11 nucleotides line up with TRBD2. From germline, CDR1 is MRHNA and CDR2 SNTAGT. The CDR3 is 20 amino acids. The V gene end was trimmed by 5 bases and the J gene end by 5 bases; junction bases not matched to a gene: 23. The CDR3 DNA reads TGTGCCAGCAGTAAACCCGGGGACGGAGTAACTAGCGGGAGCCCCCACGAGCAGTACTTC. This sequence encodes CASSKPGDGVTSGSPHEQYF.

The chain carries TRBV11-1 and TRBJ1-1; D possibly corresponds to TRBD1 (6 bases). V was trimmed by 5 bases and J by 1 base, leaving 14 bases between them. There are 15 residues in the CDR3. The germline gives CDR1 SGHAT, CDR2 FQDESV (reference sequence). The CDR3 region is CASSVGTGSNTEAFF. The CDR3 region has the DNA TGTGCCAGCAGCGTAGGAACAGGGTCGAACACTGAAGCTTTCTTT. Together with reference TRBV11-1 and TRBJ1-1, the CDR3 gives the full variable domain: EAEVAQSPRYKITEKSQAVAFWCDPISGHATLYWYRQILGQGPELLVQFQDESVVDDSQLPKDRFSAERLKGVDSTLKIQPAELGDSAMYLCASSVGTGSNTEAFFGQGTRLTVV.

The chain recombines TRBV6-2 or TRBV6-3 with TRBJ1-1; 7 bases are shared with TRBD1. This CDR3 is built from 17 residues. Germline CDR1 and CDR2: MNHEY and SVGEGT. The V segment lost 2 bases and the J segment 3 bases; nucleotides outside the gene matches: 12. CDR3: CASSYPVPQGMYTEAFF. CDR3 DNA: TGTGCCAGCAGTTACCCAGTTCCACAGGGGATGTACACTGAAGCTTTCTTT.